This T cell receptor (beta chain) comes out of a study of shared clonotypes between healthy human individuals. Profiled with immunoSEQ multiplex PCR; TCRdb holds only in-frame clones, not every one. The sample includes 2 million to 3 million clones, roughly nine tenths of them seen just once. CD4+ cells yielded CD45RA+ naive and CD45RA-negative memory subsets. In germline, CDR1 is SGHDN, CDR2 FVKESK. V lost 4 bases, J lost 6 bases, and 15 bases lay in between. There are 14 residues in the CDR3. Sequenced: naive CD4+ T cells sorted from blood. Subset specified: CD45RA+ positively selected. The TCR sequence derives from a man aged 18 to 35 in good health. The chain carries TRBV14 and TRBJ1-1, with D perhaps matching TRBD1 (5 bases). CDR3 protein: CASSRGDWGAEAFF. CDR3 sequence (DNA): TGTGCCAGCAGCCGAGGGGACTGGGGGGCTGAAGCTTTCTTT.